The rows below give T cell receptor beta chains drawn from one sample of a study of cytomegalovirus exposure and HLA in healthy donors. Using immunoSEQ multiplex PCR, the repertoire was profiled, and TCRdb retains in-frame clones only, with some absent. The sample consists of roughly 100,000 clones, about 69% of them appearing once. Material: PBMCs. Source of these receptors: a man aged 40-49 years in good health and CMV-seronegative. Each CDR3 is given with its conserved first and last residue. D genes are given only for firm matches. The size entry is marked missing in some rows and otherwise reads once, few, many or a size class.

D gene: NA; J gene: TRBJ1-1; V gene: TRBV5-1; clone size: few; CDR3 DNA: TGCGCCAGCAGCTTGGAACGGAAAGGGGGCACTGAAGCTTTCTTT; CDR3 protein: CASSLERKGGTEAFF
D gene: NA; J gene: TRBJ1-6; V gene: TRBV25-1; clone size: once; CDR3 DNA: TGTGCCAGCAGCCCCCCTACTCTTAATTCACCCCTCCACTTT; CDR3 protein: CASSPPTLNSPLHF
D gene: TRBD2; J gene: TRBJ2-1; V gene: TRBV6-6; clone size: NA; CDR3 DNA: TGTGCCAGCAGCTACACTAGCGGGGGGGCAAATGAGCAGTTCTTC; CDR3 protein: CASSYTSGGANEQFF
D gene: TRBD2; J gene: TRBJ2-7; V gene: TRBV28; clone size: NA; CDR3 DNA: TGTGCCAGCAGTCCCCCTAGCGGGGACTACGAGCAGTACTTC; CDR3 protein: CASSPPSGDYEQYF
D gene: TRBD1; J gene: TRBJ2-7; V gene: TRBV5-1; clone size: NA; CDR3 DNA: TGCGCCAGCAGCTTACAGGGGGCCGGGTCCTACGAGCAGTACTTC; CDR3 protein: CASSLQGAGSYEQYF
D gene: NA; J gene: TRBJ2-5; V gene: TRBV7-6; clone size: NA; CDR3 DNA: TGTGCCAGCAGCCCCCCTGAGTGGAGTCACGAGACCCAGTACTTC; CDR3 protein: CASSPPEWSHETQYF
D gene: NA; J gene: TRBJ2-7; V gene: TRBV10-1; clone size: NA; CDR3 DNA: TGCGCCAGCAGTAGCTTTACCGAGCAGTACTTC; CDR3 protein: CASSSFTEQYF
D gene: NA; J gene: TRBJ2-7; V gene: TRBV7-9; clone size: NA; CDR3 DNA: TGTGCCAGCAGCTTAACAGGGAGCCTAGTCTACGAGCAGTACTTC; CDR3 protein: CASSLTGSLVYEQYF
D gene: NA; J gene: TRBJ1-3; V gene: TRBV4-1; clone size: NA; CDR3 DNA: TGCGCCAGCAGCCAAGATCTCCATGCGAACACCATATATTTT; CDR3 protein: CASSQDLHANTIYF
D gene: TRBD1; J gene: TRBJ1-4; V gene: TRBV4-2; clone size: few; CDR3 DNA: TGTGCCAGCAGCCCGGACAGGGTTAATGAAAAACTGTTTTTT; CDR3 protein: CASSPDRVNEKLFF
D gene: TRBD1; J gene: TRBJ1-3; V gene: TRBV9; clone size: NA; CDR3 DNA: TGTGCCAGCAGCGCCCAGGGGGCGCAAAGAGGTGGAGACACCATATATTTT; CDR3 protein: CASSAQGAQRGGDTIYF
D gene: NA; J gene: TRBJ2-1; V gene: TRBV2; clone size: NA; CDR3 DNA: TGTGCCAGCAGGCCCACTACAGGGATAAGATCCTACAATGAGCAGTTCTTC; CDR3 protein: CASRPTTGIRSYNEQFF
D gene: NA; J gene: TRBJ2-1; V gene: TRBV27; clone size: NA; CDR3 DNA: TGTGCCAGCGCCTTACCCCCGGGACATATTACAATGAGGGAGCAGTTCTTC; CDR3 protein: CASALPPGHITMREQFF
D gene: TRBD1; J gene: TRBJ1-2; V gene: TRBV7-3; clone size: NA; CDR3 DNA: TGTGCCAGCAGCTTAAACAGGGGGTTAGGCGGCTACACCTTC; CDR3 protein: CASSLNRGLGGYTF
D gene: TRBD2; J gene: TRBJ2-4; V gene: TRBV7-9; clone size: few; CDR3 DNA: TGTGCCAGCAGCCCCTGGGGGGGAAACATTCAGTACTTC; CDR3 protein: CASSPWGGNIQYF
D gene: NA; J gene: TRBJ1-6; V gene: TRBV6-5; clone size: NA; CDR3 DNA: TGTGCCAGCAGAACCGGGACAACTAATTCACCCCTCCACTTT; CDR3 protein: CASRTGTTNSPLHF
D gene: NA; J gene: TRBJ1-6; V gene: TRBV28; clone size: few; CDR3 DNA: TGTGCCAGCAGTTTATTGGTCGGCAGGGTAGGATCACCCCTCCACTTT; CDR3 protein: CASSLLVGRVGSPLHF
D gene: NA; J gene: TRBJ2-5; V gene: TRBV29-1; clone size: NA; CDR3 DNA: TGCAGCGTTGTGGGGGCCAGCAGAGAGACCCAGTACTTC; CDR3 protein: CSVVGASRETQYF
D gene: NA; J gene: TRBJ2-1; V gene: TRBV21-1; clone size: few; CDR3 DNA: TGTGCCAGCAGCAAGGGCCAGCGGGAGGACAATGAGCAGTTCTTC; CDR3 protein: CASSKGQREDNEQFF
D gene: TRBD1; J gene: TRBJ2-4; V gene: TRBV5-1; clone size: NA; CDR3 DNA: TGCGCCAGCAGTAGTCGCGGGACAGGGTTAAACATTCAGTACTTC; CDR3 protein: CASSSRGTGLNIQYF
D gene: NA; J gene: TRBJ2-2; V gene: TRBV5-1; clone size: NA; CDR3 DNA: TGCGCCAGCAGAGGGGCCGGGGAGCTGTTTTTT; CDR3 protein: CASRGAGELFF
D gene: TRBD2; J gene: TRBJ2-1; V gene: TRBV7-6; clone size: once; CDR3 DNA: TGTGCCAGCCTGCAGGGCGGGGGGGCCTTATACGAGCAGTTCTTC; CDR3 protein: CASLQGGGALYEQFF
D gene: TRBD1; J gene: TRBJ2-7; V gene: TRBV29-1; clone size: NA; CDR3 DNA: TGCAGCGTTGAAGGGCGGGACAGGGAACACGAGCAGTACTTC; CDR3 protein: CSVEGRDREHEQYF
D gene: NA; J gene: TRBJ1-4; V gene: TRBV4-1; clone size: NA; CDR3 DNA: TGCGCCAGCAGCCAACCCGGACAAGGGCATGAAAAACTGTTTTTT; CDR3 protein: CASSQPGQGHEKLFF
D gene: TRBD1; J gene: TRBJ1-2; V gene: TRBV7-2; clone size: NA; CDR3 DNA: TGTGCCTCTCGACCGGGACAGGGGGGGGGCTACACCTTC; CDR3 protein: CASRPGQGGGYTF
D gene: TRBD1; J gene: TRBJ2-7; V gene: TRBV28; clone size: few; CDR3 DNA: TGTGCCAGCAGTTTAAGGACAGGGGTCTACGAGCAGTACTTC; CDR3 protein: CASSLRTGVYEQYF
D gene: TRBD1; J gene: TRBJ1-1; V gene: TRBV2; clone size: NA; CDR3 DNA: TGTGCCAGCAGTCCGACAGGGGGAAGGACTGAAGCTTTCTTT; CDR3 protein: CASSPTGGRTEAFF
D gene: TRBD2; J gene: TRBJ2-7; V gene: TRBV10-3; clone size: NA; CDR3 DNA: TGTGCCATCAGTGAGACGGGGACTAGACACGAGCAGTACTTC; CDR3 protein: CAISETGTRHEQYF
D gene: NA; J gene: TRBJ2-1; V gene: TRBV7-9; clone size: NA; CDR3 DNA: TGTGCCAGCAGCCCCCAGGGAACCTACAATGAGCAGTTCTTC; CDR3 protein: CASSPQGTYNEQFF
D gene: TRBD1; J gene: TRBJ1-1; V gene: TRBV4-2; clone size: NA; CDR3 DNA: TGTGCCAGCAGCCAACAGGGGGCGAGGACTGAAGCTTTCTTT; CDR3 protein: CASSQQGARTEAFF
D gene: NA; J gene: TRBJ1-1; V gene: TRBV2; clone size: NA; CDR3 DNA: TGTGCCAGCCTCCTAGAGGGTGAAGCTTTCTTT; CDR3 protein: CASLLEGEAFF
D gene: TRBD2; J gene: TRBJ2-3; V gene: TRBV18; clone size: once; CDR3 DNA: TGTGCCAGCTCACCCCGAAGACTAGCGAGCACAGATACGCAGTATTTT; CDR3 protein: CASSPRRLASTDTQYF
D gene: TRBD2; J gene: TRBJ2-1; V gene: TRBV4-1; clone size: NA; CDR3 DNA: TGCGCCAGCAGCCAGGCCCTAGCGGGGGTGGGATCCTACAATGAGCAGTTCTTC; CDR3 protein: CASSQALAGVGSYNEQFF
D gene: NA; J gene: TRBJ1-2; V gene: TRBV27; clone size: NA; CDR3 DNA: TGTGCCAGCAGTTCCTGGTTAGGACAGAATGATGGCTACACCTTC; CDR3 protein: CASSSWLGQNDGYTF
D gene: TRBD1; J gene: TRBJ1-1; V gene: TRBV7-9; clone size: NA; CDR3 DNA: TGTGCCAGCAGCCCCCGGACAGGGGCACGAAACACTGAAGCTTTCTTT; CDR3 protein: CASSPRTGARNTEAFF
D gene: NA; J gene: TRBJ1-6; V gene: TRBV9; clone size: NA; CDR3 DNA: TGTGCCAGCAGGCCGGACAGTAATTCACCCCTCCACTTT; CDR3 protein: CASRPDSNSPLHF
D gene: NA; J gene: TRBJ2-7; V gene: TRBV10-3; clone size: once; CDR3 DNA: TGTGCCATCAGTGACCCGGCGGCAGGGGCCTCCTACGAGCAGTACTTC; CDR3 protein: CAISDPAAGASYEQYF
D gene: TRBD2; J gene: TRBJ2-1; V gene: TRBV13; clone size: NA; CDR3 DNA: TGTGCCAGCAGCTTGGGAGGGACTGTTAGCTCCTACAATGAGCAGTTCTTC; CDR3 protein: CASSLGGTVSSYNEQFF
D gene: TRBD2; J gene: TRBJ2-1; V gene: TRBV7-9; clone size: NA; CDR3 DNA: TGTGCCAGCAGCCCCGGGGGGGGCCAACCCGACTCCTACAATGAGCAGTTCTTC; CDR3 protein: CASSPGGGQPDSYNEQFF
D gene: NA; J gene: TRBJ1-1; V gene: TRBV7-2; clone size: NA; CDR3 DNA: TGTGCCAGCAGCCCCCGACAGGCCACTGAAGCTTTCTTT; CDR3 protein: CASSPRQATEAFF
D gene: NA; J gene: TRBJ1-2; V gene: TRBV15; clone size: once; CDR3 DNA: TGTGCCACCAGCAGGAGTTTCCAGGGGAACTATGGCTACACCTTC; CDR3 protein: CATSRSFQGNYGYTF
D gene: TRBD1; J gene: TRBJ2-7; V gene: TRBV6-4; clone size: NA; CDR3 DNA: TGTGCCAGCAGTGACTCGACAGGGGACGAGCAGTACTTC; CDR3 protein: CASSDSTGDEQYF
D gene: TRBD1; J gene: TRBJ1-1; V gene: TRBV12-5; clone size: NA; CDR3 DNA: TGTGCTAGTGGTTTTGGACAGGGTGAAGCTTTCTTT; CDR3 protein: CASGFGQGEAFF
D gene: TRBD2; J gene: TRBJ2-3; V gene: TRBV4-1; clone size: NA; CDR3 DNA: TGCGCCAGCAGCTTGCGGGGGGATACGCAGTATTTT; CDR3 protein: CASSLRGDTQYF
D gene: TRBD2; J gene: TRBJ2-3; V gene: TRBV9; clone size: NA; CDR3 DNA: TGTGCCAGCAACCCAGGTGGTAGCGGGGACTACACAGATACGCAGTATTTT; CDR3 protein: CASNPGGSGDYTDTQYF
D gene: NA; J gene: TRBJ2-7; V gene: TRBV11-2; clone size: NA; CDR3 DNA: TGTGCCAGCAGCTCAGGGTTATCCGAGCAGTACTTC; CDR3 protein: CASSSGLSEQYF
D gene: NA; J gene: TRBJ2-2; V gene: TRBV4-1; clone size: NA; CDR3 DNA: TGCGCCAGCAGCCAAGAGGCAGCGAACACCGGGGAGCTGTTTTTT; CDR3 protein: CASSQEAANTGELFF
D gene: NA; J gene: TRBJ2-7; V gene: TRBV7-9; clone size: few; CDR3 DNA: TGTGCCAGCAGCTTTGCTGAGGCCTACGAGCAGTACTTC; CDR3 protein: CASSFAEAYEQYF
D gene: TRBD2; J gene: TRBJ2-3; V gene: TRBV10-3; clone size: NA; CDR3 DNA: TGTGCCATCAGTGGAGCGGGAGCGGGCACAGATACGCAGTATTTT; CDR3 protein: CAISGAGAGTDTQYF
D gene: NA; J gene: TRBJ2-3; V gene: TRBV18; clone size: NA; CDR3 DNA: TGTGCCAGCTCACCCGTAGCCAAATCAGATACGCAGTATTTT; CDR3 protein: CASSPVAKSDTQYF
D gene: NA; J gene: TRBJ1-2; V gene: TRBV27; clone size: NA; CDR3 DNA: TGTGCCAGCAGTTTTCAAGGGGCGAGAGGCTACACCTTC; CDR3 protein: CASSFQGARGYTF
D gene: NA; J gene: TRBJ1-4; V gene: TRBV7-9; clone size: NA; CDR3 DNA: TGTGCCAGCAGCTTAGACGGTGCAACTAATGAAAAACTGTTTTTT; CDR3 protein: CASSLDGATNEKLFF
D gene: TRBD1; J gene: TRBJ1-2; V gene: TRBV7-2; clone size: few; CDR3 DNA: TGTGCCAGCAGCTCCCAGGGGGCTAGGGGCTACACCTTC; CDR3 protein: CASSSQGARGYTF
D gene: NA; J gene: TRBJ1-5; V gene: TRBV7-9; clone size: few; CDR3 DNA: TGTGCCAGCAGCTTAGGTGGCTTCAATCAGCCCCAGCATTTT; CDR3 protein: CASSLGGFNQPQHF
D gene: TRBD1; J gene: TRBJ2-7; V gene: TRBV27; clone size: NA; CDR3 DNA: TGTGCCAGCAGTTCCCCCTACCGGGACAGCTCCTACGAGCAGTACTTC; CDR3 protein: CASSSPYRDSSYEQYF
D gene: TRBD2; J gene: TRBJ2-7; V gene: TRBV6-5; clone size: NA; CDR3 DNA: TGTGCCAGCAGTTACGGAACTAGCGGCTTCTACGAGCAGTACTTC; CDR3 protein: CASSYGTSGFYEQYF
D gene: TRBD2; J gene: TRBJ2-3; V gene: TRBV6-1; clone size: NA; CDR3 DNA: TGTGCCAGCAGTGAAGCGCTCTGGCTAGCGGGAGATACGCAGTATTTT; CDR3 protein: CASSEALWLAGDTQYF